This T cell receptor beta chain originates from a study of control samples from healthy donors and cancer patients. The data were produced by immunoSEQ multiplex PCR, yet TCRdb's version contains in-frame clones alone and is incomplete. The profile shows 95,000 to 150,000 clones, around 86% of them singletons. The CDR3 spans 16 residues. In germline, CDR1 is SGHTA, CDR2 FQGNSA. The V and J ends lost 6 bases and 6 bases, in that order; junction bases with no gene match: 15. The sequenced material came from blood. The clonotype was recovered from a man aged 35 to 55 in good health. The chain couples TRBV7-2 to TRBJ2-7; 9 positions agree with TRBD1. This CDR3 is CASSFLPGQGTVEQYF. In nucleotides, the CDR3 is TGTGCCAGCAGTTTCCTTCCGGGACAGGGAACGGTCGAGCAGTACTTC.